Following are 25 T cell receptor beta chains from one sample sequenced in a study of EBV T-cell therapy then PD-1 blockade in nasopharyngeal carcinoma. What these receptors recognize is not known. The method was immunoSEQ multiplex PCR; TCRdb's version includes in-frame clones alone and lacks a portion of them. The top ten hold around 30% of the sample, which has about 19,000 clones, 80% to 85% seen once. As to treatment: AdE1-LMPpoly-expanded autologous EBV-specific T-cell therapy followed by anti-PD-1 nivolumab. The sequences come from CD8+ T cells from blood, collected at approximately day 30 from a patient whose treatment included autologous EBV-specific T cells and nivolumab. The receptors here all came from a man aged 35-49 years with nasopharyngeal carcinoma.

V is TRBV29-1 and J is TRBJ1-2, with TRBD1 matching 9 bases. After removal of 7 bases from V and 4 bases from J, the junction contained 16 bases not matched to a gene. The CDR3 is 16 amino acids. Germline-derived CDR1 and CDR2 are SQVTM and ANQGSEA. CDR3 coding DNA: TGCAGCGCCAGGGACAGGGCTTCCGATACTCTCTATGGCTACACCTTC. As protein: CSARDRASDTLYGYTF.

By sample share, this clone is medium-sized. Here the CDR3 DNA reads TGTGCCAGCAGTCCGGGACAGGGGGCGAGGCCCCAGCATTTT. Translated: CASSPGQGARPQHF. V and J are TRBV28 and TRBJ1-5; 12 positions match TRBD1. This CDR3 has 14 amino acids. V gave up 5 bases and J gave up 9 bases; unmatched junction bases: 5. The germline CDR1 and CDR2 sequences are MDHEN and SYDVKM.

CDR3 sequence: CASSYSETLASQPQHF. The DNA for the CDR3 is TGTGCCAGCAGTTACTCGGAGACATTGGCGTCCCAGCCCCAGCATTTT. The V and J genes are TRBV6-2 or TRBV6-3 and TRBJ1-5, with D hard to call. The CDR3 is 16 amino acids. V was clipped by 0 bases and J by 7 bases, with 16 bases between them. Germline-derived CDR1 and CDR2 are MNHEY and SVGEGT.

CDR3 amino acids: CASSYDGGSGANVLTF. In nucleotides, the CDR3 is TGTGCCAGCAGTTACGATGGGGGATCAGGGGCCAACGTCCTGACTTTC. V is TRBV6-2 or TRBV6-3 and J is TRBJ2-6; the D gene could be TRBD1 or TRBD2 (5 bases each). The CDR3 contains 16 residues. Germline CDR1 and CDR2: MNHEY and SVGEGT. Trimming left V 2 bases short and J 4 bases short, with 12 bases between.

This CDR3 is CASSFRTGGARETQYF. CDR3 nucleotide sequence: TGTGCCAGCAGCTTCCGGACAGGGGGCGCGAGGGAGACCCAGTACTTC. V gene TRBV7-6 combines with J gene TRBJ2-5; 11 bases agree with TRBD1. From germline, CDR1 is SGHVS and CDR2 FNYEAQ. V dropped 3 bases and J dropped 5; count of bases not matched to a gene: 8. The CDR3 covers 16 residues.

The CDR3 region is CASSEASGQGNTEAFF. The CDR3 region has the DNA TGTGCCAGCAGTGAAGCTTCGGGACAGGGGAACACTGAAGCTTTCTTT. The chain combines TRBV6-1 with TRBJ1-1, with 9 bases matching TRBD1. This CDR3 has 16 amino acids. Germline CDR1 is MNHNS and CDR2 is SASEGT. V shed 0 bases, J shed 1 base, and the junction held 3 bases outside the gene matches.

This clone was detected only a few times. The V and J genes are TRBV7-9 and TRBJ1-3; D remains unclear. The V and J ends lost 4 bases and 0 bases respectively, with 7 bases between them. CDR1 is SEHNR, CDR2 FQNEAQ, per germline (reference sequence). This CDR3 has 14 residues. CDR3 DNA: TGTGCCAGCAGCTCCGGAGACTCTGGAAACACCATATATTTT. Translated, it gives CASSSGDSGNTIYF. The whole variable domain, filled in from reference TRBV7-9 and TRBJ1-3, reads DTGVSQNPRHKITKRGQNVTFRCDPISEHNRLYWYRQTLGQGPEFLTYFQNEAQLEKSRLLSDRFSAERPKGSFSTLEIQRTEQGDSAMYLCASSSGDSGNTIYFGEGSWLTVV.

The rearrangement uses TRBV18 and TRBJ1-2; 10 bases fit TRBD1. This CDR3 contains 15 residues. The trim removed 5 bases at V and 8 bases at J, leaving 11 bases unmatched. Germline CDR1 and CDR2: KGHSH and LQKENI. CDR3 protein: CASSIPGQGQRGYTF. The CDR3 nucleotides read TGTGCCAGCTCAATTCCGGGACAGGGGCAACGCGGCTACACCTTC.

This rearrangement joins TRBV7-9 to TRBJ1-2; D remains ambiguous. The CDR3 sequence is 12 residues long. The V end lost 1 base, the J end lost 8 bases, and 8 bases lay between the germline ends. The germline V gene has CDR1 SEHNR and CDR2 FQNEAQ (reference sequence). As DNA, the CDR3 is TGTGCCAGCAGCTTAGGGCGGCCCGGCTACACCTTC. Translating gives CASSLGRPGYTF.

This clone was recorded a few times. The chain recombines TRBV2 with TRBJ2-3; TRBD2 agrees at 7 bases. The V segment lost 1 base and the J segment 6 bases; nucleotides outside the gene matches: 10. The CDR3 runs to 16 residues. CDR1 and CDR2 from the germline V gene are SNHLY and FYNNEI. CDR3: CASSEGSSGLWDTQYF. The CDR3 DNA follows: TGTGCCAGCAGTGAAGGGTCTAGCGGCCTTTGGGATACGCAGTATTTT.

This sequence joins TRBV2 and TRBJ2-2; D might be TRBD1 or TRBD2, each matching 5 bases. The germline gives CDR1 SNHLY, CDR2 FYNNEI. V was shortened by 2 bases and J by 6 bases, with 13 bases between the two germline ends. This CDR3 contains 15 residues. This CDR3 reads CASSEQSGLAGELFF. The DNA for the CDR3 is TGTGCCAGCAGTGAACAGTCGGGGCTTGCCGGGGAGCTGTTTTTT.

DNA of the CDR3: TGTGCCGGGGGGGAGCGGAGGGGGGCGAATTCACCCCTCCACTTT. This gives the protein CAGGERRGANSPLHF. The gene calls are TRBV30 and TRBJ1-6; D may be TRBD1 (6 bases). V lost 8 bases to trimming and J lost 7 bases, with 21 bases between them. Germline V lookup: CDR1 GTSNPN, CDR2 SVGIG (reference sequence). The length of the CDR3 is 15 residues. The whole variable domain, filled in from reference TRBV30 and TRBJ1-6, reads SQTIHQWPATLVQPVGSPLSLECTVEGTSNPNLYWYRQAAGRGLQLLFYSVGIGQISSEVPQNLSASRPQDRQFILSSKKLLLSDSGFYLCAGGERRGANSPLHFGNGTRLTVT.

The rearrangement links TRBV6-1 to TRBJ1-5; 11 nucleotides align to TRBD1. V gave up 3 bases and J gave up 8 bases; unmatched junction bases: 3. Germline CDR1 MNHNS, CDR2 SASEGT. This CDR3 is 14 amino acids long. The CDR3 nucleotides are TGTGCCAGCAGTGAGGGACAGGGGGTTGAGCCCCAGCATTTT. Translated, it gives CASSEGQGVEPQHF.

The J gene is TRBJ2-7, the V gene TRBV4-3; 8 nucleotides line up with TRBD1. The germline V gene encodes CDR1 LGHNA and CDR2 YSLEER. The CDR3 has 13 amino acids. With V trimmed by 7 bases and J by 2 bases, 4 bases remained unmatched. CDR3 sequence: CASTQTGAYEQYF. CDR3 in DNA: TGCGCCAGCACACAGACAGGGGCCTACGAGCAGTACTTC.

The chain uses TRBV15 and TRBJ1-4, with unresolved D. This CDR3 is built from 13 residues. V was clipped by 0 bases and J by 8 bases, with 7 bases between them. Germline V gene sequence: CDR1 LNHNV, CDR2 YYDKDF (reference sequence). The DNA for the CDR3 is TGTGCCACCAGCAGAGATCGAAGGGAAAAACTGTTTTTT. This codes for CATSRDRREKLFF.

The rearrangement links TRBV27 to TRBJ1-6, with 8 positions matching TRBD1. CDR3 length: 14 amino acids. V dropped 7 bases and J dropped 7; count of bases not matched to a gene: 6. CDR1 and CDR2 from the germline V gene are MNHEY and SMNVEV (reference sequence). CDR3 nucleotides: TGTGCCAGCACTGAGACAGGGGCGAATTCACCCCTCCACTTT. Its protein is CASTETGANSPLHF.

The rearrangement links TRBV4-3 to TRBJ1-2; D is unclear. Deletions cut 1 base from V and 8 bases from J, with 14 bases between. There are 14 residues in the CDR3. Germline CDR1 is LGHNA and CDR2 is YSLEER. The CDR3 spells CASSQVAGGNGYTF. The DNA for the CDR3 is TGCGCCAGCAGCCAAGTCGCGGGAGGGAACGGCTACACCTTC.

The V and J genes are TRBV27 and TRBJ1-4, with TRBD1 identical over 7 bases. This CDR3 has 14 amino acids. CDR1 MNHEY and CDR2 SMNVEV come from the germline V gene (reference sequence). Unmatched junction bases numbered 3, after V lost 3 bases and J lost 5 bases. The CDR3 DNA reads as TGTGCCAGCAGTTTCCTGACAGGGAATGAAAAACTGTTTTTT. Residues: CASSFLTGNEKLFF.

This chain links TRBV6-6 with TRBJ2-2; a weak D match, TRBD2 (6 bases). Per germline, CDR1 MNHNY and CDR2 SVGAGI (reference sequence). V lost 2 bases and J 4 bases, leaving 11 bases between the germline ends. CDR3 size: 15 residues. The DNA for the CDR3 is TGTGCCAGCAGTTACGGGAGGCCGGCCACCGGGGAGCTGTTTTTT. Translation gives CASSYGRPATGELFF.

The chain links TRBV19 to TRBJ1-1, with TRBD1 matching over 8 bases. The CDR3 is made up of 12 amino acids. Germline lookup yields CDR1 LNHDA and CDR2 SQIVND (reference sequence). Trimming at V came to 5 bases and at J to 7 bases, leaving 3 bases not matched to a gene. In DNA, the CDR3 is TGTGCCAGTAGTTGGACAGGGAATGAAGCTTTCTTT. Translated, it gives CASSWTGNEAFF.

This clone was recorded only once. This CDR3 reads CASLDRDDGYTF. Written as DNA, the CDR3 is TGTGCCAGCTTAGACAGGGATGATGGCTACACCTTC. The chain carries TRBV9 and TRBJ1-2, with 7 positions matching TRBD1. The V gene's germline CDR1 is SGDLS and CDR2 YYNGEE. V dropped 7 bases and J dropped 6; count of bases not matched to a gene: 6. The CDR3 has 12 residues.

This clone appeared once. The chain couples TRBV4-2 to TRBJ2-7, with TRBD2 matching 11 bases. This CDR3 is 16 amino acids long. V trimming: 0 bases; J trimming: 5 bases; junction bases outside the gene matches: 6. CDR1 is LGHNA, CDR2 YNFKEQ, per germline. The CDR3 region has the DNA TGTGCCAGCAGCCAAGACCTTAGCGGGGGGGCCGACGAGCAGTACTTC. It codes for CASSQDLSGGADEQYF.

The chain joins TRBV6-2 or TRBV6-3 to TRBJ1-4, with 12 bases fitting TRBD1. J was trimmed by 8 bases and V by 5 bases; bases with no gene match: 6. The germline gives CDR1 MNHEY, CDR2 SVGEGT. The CDR3 has 15 amino acids. The CDR3 nucleotides read TGTGCCAGCAGTGCACGGGACAGGGGGCGAGAAAAACTGTTTTTT. It yields the protein CASSARDRGREKLFF.

This chain uses TRBV2 with TRBJ1-6, with D uncertain. Germline V CDR1 and CDR2: SNHLY, FYNNEI. CDR3 size: 16 residues. Trimming took 2 bases from V and 0 from J, leaving 8 bases between them. The CDR3 DNA follows: TGTGCCAGCAGTGAACTAGCGGGCTCCTATAATTCACCCCTCCACTTT. Residues: CASSELAGSYNSPLHF. The full variable domain, in which reference TRBV2 and TRBJ1-6 provide the parts outside the CDR3, is EPEVTQTPSHQVTQMGQEVILRCVPISNHLYFYWYRQILGQKVEFLVSFYNNEISEKSEIFDDQFSVERPDGSNFTLKIRSTKLEDSAMYFCASSELAGSYNSPLHFGNGTRLTVT.

V and J are TRBV6-2 or TRBV6-3 and TRBJ1-5, with D uncertain. This CDR3 comprises 15 residues. Germline V gene lookup returns CDR1 MNHEY and CDR2 SVGEGT. V was shortened by 4 bases and J by 3 bases, with 13 bases between the two germline ends. The CDR3 nucleotides read TGTGCCAGCAGTTTCGCAGACGGATTCAATCAGCCCCAGCATTTT. Translating gives CASSFADGFNQPQHF.